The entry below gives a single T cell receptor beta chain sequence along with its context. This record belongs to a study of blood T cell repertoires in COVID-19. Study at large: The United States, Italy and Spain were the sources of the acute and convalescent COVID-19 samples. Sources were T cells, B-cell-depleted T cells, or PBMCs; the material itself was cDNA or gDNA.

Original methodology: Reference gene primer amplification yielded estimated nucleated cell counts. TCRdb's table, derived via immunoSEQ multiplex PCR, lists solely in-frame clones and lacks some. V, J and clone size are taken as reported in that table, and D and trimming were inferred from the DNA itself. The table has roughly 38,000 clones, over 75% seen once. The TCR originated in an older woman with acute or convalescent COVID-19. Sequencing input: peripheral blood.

CDR3 in amino acids: CASGAGGYGYTF. The CDR3 DNA reads TGTGCCAGTGGGGCAGGGGGCTATGGCTACACCTTC. V is TRBV25-1 and J is TRBJ1-2; TRBD1 matches 7 bases. The V and J ends lost 9 bases and 4 bases, in that order; junction bases with no gene match: 5. The germline V gene encodes CDR1 MGHDK and CDR2 SYGVNS. The CDR3 totals 12 residues.